This paragraph covers one T cell receptor (beta chain) sequence. Antigen specificity is unknown. At the DNA level, this CDR3 is encoded by other sequences in the same sample as well. The sample comes from a study of shared clonotypes between healthy human individuals. At the level of the study: CD4 naive and CD4 memory each took three plates per donor, while CD8 naive took two and CD8 memory one. General study points: Generally, estimated richness proved larger in naive subsets than it did in memory subsets. A small donor pool kept down the genetic and exposure-history diversity that was represented.

The material for each subset, its genomic DNA, was split evenly across several immunoSEQ plates. Assay used: immunoSEQ multiplex PCR; TCRdb lists only in-frame clones, some missing. The table has some 1.5 million clones, over 95% seen once. Sequencing was performed on naive CD4+ T cells sorted from blood. Subset given: CD45RA+ positively selected. The receptor's source is a man younger than 45 in good health.

The CDR3 here is CAISESGSYNEQFF. CDR3 sequence (DNA): TGTGCCATCAGTGAGTCAGGGTCCTACAATGAGCAGTTCTTC. The chain links TRBV10-3 to TRBJ2-1; D unresolved. Germline V lookup: CDR1 ENHRY, CDR2 SYGVKD. The CDR3 is 14 residues long. V was trimmed by 0 bases and J by 1 base, leaving 4 bases between them.